A selection of T cell receptor beta chains follows, all from one sample in a study of radiation and T cells in renal cell carcinoma. Sequencing was performed with immunoSEQ multiplex PCR; in TCRdb, only in-frame clones are kept and a portion is missing. The sample yields 25,000 to 30,000 clones, over 75% seen once. The specimen comprised blood, sampled from a patient whose treatment included radiotherapy and nephrectomy. These receptors all come from a man aged 55 to 70 with renal cell carcinoma. CDR3s include the opening cysteine and the closing phenylalanine or tryptophan. A D gene is named only where the DNA matches it firmly. Size is omitted from some rows. Given values are once, few, many or a class for expanded clones.

d_call j_call clone_size v_call cdr3_aa cdr3_nt
TRBD2 TRBJ2-1 NA TRBV9 CASSGDSGAYNEQFF TGTGCCAGCAGCGGCGATAGCGGGGCATACAATGAGCAGTTCTTC
NA TRBJ2-7 NA TRBV27 CASSLWAGQPNYEQYF TGTGCCAGCAGTTTATGGGCGGGACAGCCTAATTACGAGCAGTACTTC
TRBD1 TRBJ2-1 NA TRBV7-8 CASSLGVRTGGYNEQFF TGTGCCAGCAGCTTAGGAGTTAGGACAGGGGGGTACAATGAGCAGTTCTTC
TRBD1 TRBJ1-2 NA TRBV30 CAWSSPRQGTYGYTF TGTGCCTGGAGTTCGCCCCGACAGGGGACCTATGGCTACACCTTC
NA TRBJ2-3 NA TRBV7-3 CASAATPQYTQYF TGTGCCAGCGCAGCTACCCCGCAGTATACGCAGTATTTT
NA TRBJ2-1 NA TRBV9 CASSVGGGRSLNEQFF TGTGCCAGCAGCGTAGGAGGAGGGAGATCCCTCAATGAGCAGTTCTTC
TRBD1 TRBJ2-7 NA TRBV2 CASRSGQASYEQYF TGTGCCAGCAGATCTGGACAGGCCTCCTACGAGCAGTACTTC
NA TRBJ2-3 NA TRBV4-1 CASGLRTDTQYF TGCGCCAGCGGACTTCGCACAGATACGCAGTATTTT
NA TRBJ2-5 few TRBV6-5 CASSFDGGETQYF TGTGCCAGCAGCTTTGACGGAGGAGAGACCCAGTACTTC
NA TRBJ1-2 NA TRBV4-3 CASSQSTGSYGYTF TGCGCCAGCAGCCAATCTACAGGCAGCTATGGCTACACCTTC
TRBD1 TRBJ2-5 NA TRBV11-3 CASSLGGTGGETQYF TGTGCCAGCAGCTTAGGCGGGACAGGGGGGGAGACCCAGTACTTC
TRBD2 TRBJ2-7 NA TRBV7-2 CASSLGGTSGRASHEQYF TGTGCCAGCAGCTTAGGGGGGACTAGCGGGAGGGCTAGTCACGAGCAGTACTTC
NA TRBJ2-1 NA TRBV11-2 CASSLDSGSRSYNEQFF TGTGCCAGCAGCTTAGATTCAGGGTCCAGGTCCTACAATGAGCAGTTCTTC
TRBD2 TRBJ2-1 NA TRBV9 CASSVQLAGVEQFF TGTGCCAGCAGCGTACAACTAGCGGGAGTGGAGCAGTTCTTC
NA TRBJ2-5 NA TRBV9 CASSVGRAILGETQYF TGTGCCAGCAGCGTAGGGAGGGCCATCCTAGGAGAGACCCAGTACTTC
NA TRBJ2-1 NA TRBV6-1 CASSEVWGAGEQFF TGTGCCAGCAGTGAAGTTTGGGGCGCGGGTGAGCAGTTCTTC
NA TRBJ1-6 NA TRBV5-1 CASSLDRTPSSPLHF TGCGCCAGCAGCTTGGACCGAACCCCCAGTTCACCCCTCCACTTT
NA TRBJ2-4 NA TRBV29-1 CSLYLTQYF TGCAGCCTCTATTTAACACAGTACTTC
TRBD1 TRBJ2-6 NA TRBV5-8 CASSGTAGANVLTF TGTGCCAGCAGCGGGACAGCCGGGGCCAACGTCCTGACTTTC
NA TRBJ2-3 NA TRBV6-5 CASTGAATDTQYF TGTGCCAGCACCGGGGCAGCCACAGATACGCAGTATTTT
TRBD2 TRBJ2-1 NA TRBV9 CASSASSGTYNEQFF TGTGCCAGCAGCGCATCTAGCGGCACTTACAATGAGCAGTTCTTC
TRBD1 TRBJ1-1 NA TRBV25-1 CASGQVDTEAFF TGTGCCAGTGGACAGGTGGACACTGAAGCTTTCTTT
TRBD1 TRBJ2-7 NA TRBV29-1 CSAKDRAYEQYF TGCAGCGCGAAGGACAGGGCCTACGAGCAGTACTTC
NA TRBJ2-7 once TRBV30 CAWSRTVVSGILYEQYF TGTGCCTGGAGCCGGACAGTAGTCTCCGGAATACTCTACGAGCAGTACTTC
NA TRBJ1-1 few TRBV15 CATSRETGEAFF TGTGCCACCAGCAGAGAAACAGGAGAAGCTTTCTTT
NA TRBJ2-1 few TRBV7-6 CASSLARGREQFF TGTGCCAGCAGCTTAGCGCGGGGTCGGGAGCAGTTCTTC
TRBD1 TRBJ2-5 NA TRBV5-1 CASSLGGTGGETQYF TGCGCCAGCAGCTTGGGAGGGACAGGTGGGGAGACCCAGTACTTC
NA TRBJ1-1 NA TRBV11-2 CASSLGQGWSTEAFF TGTGCCAGCAGCTTGGGCCAAGGGTGGAGCACTGAAGCTTTCTTT